Below are 9 T cell receptor beta chains sequenced from a single sample in a study of T cell clonotyping in hematopoietic cell transplantation. Repertoires were generated with immunoSEQ multiplex PCR, while TCRdb's copy carries only in-frame clones and drops some. In the table there are about 11,000 clones, 35% to 50% of which are singletons. Sequencing used PBMCs, obtained 30 days after allogeneic stem cell transplant. These receptors all come from a male patient between 45 and 60 years old who had an allogeneic stem cell transplant from an unrelated donor, so the T cells may come from the graft donor. Some clones in this sample may be carry-over from other donors' samples.

The chain links TRBV27 to TRBJ1-4; D remains unclear. V dropped 5 bases and J dropped 6 bases, with 10 bases sitting between them. Germline V gene data show CDR1 as MNHEY and CDR2 as SMNVEV (reference sequence). The CDR3 runs to 13 residues. The DNA of the CDR3 is TGTGCCAGCAGTGGGGAGGGAGATGAAAAACTGTTTTTT. This encodes CASSGEGDEKLFF.

This clone has a handful of counts. The CDR3 DNA follows: TGCGCCAGCAGCCTGGGACATTTT. Its protein product is CASSLGHF. The chain combines TRBV10-1 with TRBJ1-5; D is ambiguous. Trimming cost V 6 bases and J 16 bases, with 7 bases left between them. Per germline, CDR1 WNHNN and CDR2 SYGVQD (reference sequence). This CDR3 spans 8 amino acids.

The rearrangement uses TRBV30 and TRBJ1-5, with unresolved D. CDR1 GTSNPN and CDR2 SVGIG come from the germline V gene (reference sequence). The CDR3 has 13 amino acids. Trimming removed 0 bases from V and 7 bases from J, with 10 bases in between. CDR3 region: CAWSVAVYQPQHF. DNA for the CDR3: TGTGCCTGGAGTGTAGCCGTGTACCAGCCCCAGCATTTT.

The chain joins TRBV2 to TRBJ2-7, with D perhaps TRBD2 (6 bases). The V gene lost 4 bases and the J gene lost 3 bases, with 13 bases spanning the gap. This CDR3 contains 14 residues. Looked up from germline, CDR1 is SNHLY and CDR2 is FYNNEI. The CDR3 nucleotides are TGTGCCAGCAGTGCGAGGGGAGGTTTCTACGAGCAGTACTTC. Translation gives CASSARGGFYEQYF.

The chain joins TRBV19 to TRBJ2-1; D is possibly TRBD1 or TRBD2 (6 bases each). The CDR3 contains 13 residues. The V gene lost 4 bases and the J gene lost 8 bases, with 12 bases spanning the gap. Per germline, CDR1 LNHDA and CDR2 SQIVND (reference sequence). The CDR3 DNA reads as TGTGCCAGTAGTAGGGGGCCGGGAGATGAGCAGTTCTTC. It specifies CASSRGPGDEQFF.

The chain uses TRBV30 and TRBJ1-5; 11 bases agree with TRBD1. V lost 3 bases, J lost 5 bases, and 6 bases stayed unmatched. The CDR3 runs 15 residues. The germline gives CDR1 GTSNPN, CDR2 SVGIG (reference sequence). CDR3 in amino acids: CAWSVRTGGYQPQHF. CDR3 in DNA: TGTGCCTGGAGCGTCCGGACAGGGGGCTATCAGCCCCAGCATTTT.

The genes are TRBV2 and TRBJ1-5; 7 bases are a match to TRBD1. The CDR3 totals 14 residues. V shed 5 bases, J shed 2 bases, and the junction held 3 bases outside the gene matches. Germline V CDR1 and CDR2: SNHLY, FYNNEI. CDR3 residues: CASSLGQGNQPQHF. CDR3 DNA sequence: TGTGCCAGCAGTCTTGGACAGGGCAATCAGCCCCAGCATTTT.

This chain connects TRBV29-1 to TRBJ1-2; unclear D gene. The CDR3 loop spans 12 amino acids. V was cut by 2 bases and J by 8 bases, with 12 bases left in between. Germline V gene lookup returns CDR1 SQVTM and CDR2 ANQGSEA. CDR3 loop: CSVERWVEGYTF. The CDR3 DNA is TGCAGCGTTGAAAGGTGGGTCGAAGGCTACACCTTC.

The rearrangement joins TRBV30 to TRBJ2-5; D is possibly TRBD1 (6 bases). The germline V gene has CDR1 GTSNPN and CDR2 SVGIG (reference sequence). Between the trimmed V and J ends, which lost 8 bases and 5 bases, there was a span of 12 bases. The CDR3 spans 11 residues. CDR3: CAQTDRETQYF. CDR3 DNA: TGTGCCCAGACAGACAGGGAGACCCAGTACTTC.